What follows is one T cell receptor (beta chain) and its context. The source of the sample is a study of shared clonotypes between healthy human individuals. The CDR3 has 14 amino acids. Germline V CDR1 and CDR2: ENHRY, SYGVKD. Unmatched junction bases numbered 7, after V lost 3 bases and J lost 6 bases. Nashville, Tennessee was home to all donors, who were Caucasian adults. Assay: immunoSEQ multiplex PCR; the TCRdb copy retains only in-frame clones and omits some. This sample has around 300,000 clones, with over 75% found just once. The source material was memory CD8+ T cells sorted from blood. The sample's subset: CD45RO+ cells pooled with CCR7-negative TemRA cells. The rearrangement links TRBV10-3 to TRBJ2-7; TRBD2 matches 8 bases. This clonotype originated in a man aged 18-30 years in good health. CDR3 sequence (DNA): TGTGCCATCAGTGAAGCGGGAGCGGCCTCCGAGCAGTACTTC. It is translated as CAISEAGAASEQYF.